The 17 T cell receptor beta chains presented below share a single source sample, sequenced in a study of cytotoxic CD8 clonotypes in ibrutinib-treated CLL. Measured with immunoSEQ multiplex PCR; TCRdb has only the in-frame clones, and not every one. This table holds 60,000 or so clones, 45% to 60% found once. The sample was PBMCs, taken after 12 months of ibrutinib treatment. The origin of the receptors is a human donor with chronic lymphocytic leukemia.

The gene calls are TRBV19 and TRBJ1-1; D not certain. V shed 8 bases and J shed 4 bases, with 5 bases lying between them. Germline CDR1 reads LNHDA; CDR2 reads SQIVND (reference sequence). The CDR3 has 10 amino acids. The DNA for the CDR3 is TGTGCCAGTGGCGGCACTGAAGCTTTCTTT. It codes for CASGGTEAFF.

This clone was counted a few times. V and J are TRBV28 and TRBJ2-7; no clear D. V lost 5 bases to trimming and J lost 6 bases, with 8 bases between them. Germline loops: CDR1 MDHEN, CDR2 SYDVKM. CDR3 size: 11 residues. The CDR3 loop is CASSTPREQYF. In DNA form, the CDR3 reads TGTGCCAGCAGTACCCCGCGCGAGCAGTACTTC. Based on the CDR3 plus reference TRBV28 and TRBJ2-7, the full variable domain is DVKVTQSSRYLVKRTGEKVFLECVQDMDHENMFWYRQDPGLGLRLIYFSYDVKMKEKGDIPEGYSVSREKKERFSLILESASTNQTSMYLCASSTPREQYFGPGTRLTVT.

This clone showed up just once. The V and J genes are TRBV6-1 and TRBJ2-3; 7 bases fit TRBD2. The germline V gene encodes CDR1 MNHNS and CDR2 SASEGT. CDR3 length: 14 residues. V shed 5 bases and J 3 bases; nucleotides not matched to a gene: 5. CDR3 sequence: CASSQTSLTDTQYF. CDR3 nucleotide sequence: TGTGCCAGCAGTCAGACTAGCTTGACAGATACGCAGTATTTT.

This clone was observed a handful of times. The chain recombines TRBV5-1 with TRBJ2-1; either TRBD1 or TRBD2 may supply D (5 bases each). CDR3 length: 15 amino acids. The V end lost 4 bases, the J end lost 0 bases, and 11 bases lay between the germline ends. Per germline, CDR1 SGHRS and CDR2 YFSETQ. CDR3 in DNA: TGCGCCAGCAGCGGGACCCCGAGCTCCTACAATGAGCAGTTCTTC. Translated, it gives CASSGTPSSYNEQFF.

The chain has TRBV27 and TRBJ2-1; D not certain. V dropped 7 bases and J dropped 8 bases, with 18 bases sitting between them. The CDR3 runs 14 residues. Germline loops: CDR1 MNHEY, CDR2 SMNVEV (reference sequence). This CDR3 is CASTTWGTSDEQFF. The CDR3 DNA is TGTGCCAGCACAACCTGGGGTACATCCGATGAGCAGTTCTTC.

The V call is TRBV4-1, the J call TRBJ1-4; 9 bases line up with TRBD1. J gave up 4 bases and V 0 bases, and 12 bases lay outside the gene matches. The CDR3 is 19 amino acids. Looked up from germline, CDR1 is MGHRA and CDR2 is YSYEKL. The CDR3: CASSQEGDTTGGGNEKLFF. Here the CDR3 DNA reads TGCGCCAGCAGCCAAGAGGGAGACACGACAGGGGGTGGTAATGAAAAACTGTTTTTT.

This clone was observed a handful of times. The V and J genes are TRBV30 and TRBJ1-2; tentative D call: TRBD1 (6 bases). The germline gives CDR1 GTSNPN, CDR2 SVGIG (reference sequence). This CDR3 is built from 12 residues. V gave up 5 bases and J gave up 5 bases, with 12 bases separating them. CDR3 protein: CAWSRDTYGYTF. CDR3 DNA: TGTGCCTGGTCCCGGGACACATATGGCTACACCTTC. Complete variable domain (other parts from reference TRBV30 and TRBJ1-2): SQTIHQWPATLVQPVGSPLSLECTVEGTSNPNLYWYRQAAGRGLQLLFYSVGIGQISSEVPQNLSASRPQDRQFILSSKKLLLSDSGFYLCAWSRDTYGYTFGSGTRLTVV.

Here the CDR3 reads CASSQASPAGELFF. CDR3 DNA: TGCGCCAGCAGCCAAGCTAGCCCTGCCGGGGAGCTGTTTTTT. V usage is TRBV4-1 and J usage is TRBJ2-2; D possibly corresponds to TRBD2 (5 bases). The V end lost 1 base, the J end lost 6 bases, and 9 bases lay between the germline ends. Germline V gene sequence: CDR1 MGHRA, CDR2 YSYEKL. The CDR3 extends over 14 amino acids.

The V and J genes are TRBV29-1 and TRBJ2-1, with 9 bases fitting TRBD2. V lost 6 bases, J lost 9 bases, and 6 bases stayed unmatched. The CDR3 consists of 12 residues. From germline, CDR1 is SQVTM and CDR2 ANQGSEA. Here the CDR3 DNA reads TGCAGCGTACGCGGGAGGGCCATTGAGCAGTTCTTC. It specifies CSVRGRAIEQFF.

The rearrangement uses TRBV5-4 and TRBJ2-7; a weak D match, TRBD2 (6 bases). V gave up 1 base and J gave up 1 base, with 15 bases separating them. This CDR3 is built from 16 residues. Per germline, CDR1 SGHNT and CDR2 YYREEE (reference sequence). CDR3 bases: TGTGCCAGCAGCTTGCCTACCGGGGGATTGTCCTACGAGCAGTACTTC. It specifies CASSLPTGGLSYEQYF.

This clone has ten or more counts. V gene TRBV6-6 combines with J gene TRBJ2-4, with TRBD2 matching over 7 bases. Germline assignment: CDR1 MNHNY and CDR2 SVGAGI (reference sequence). With 6 bases clipped from V and 2 bases from J, the junction kept 10 bases outside the gene matches. The CDR3 runs to 16 residues. This chain's CDR3 is CASSGGEGGSKNIQYF. In DNA, the CDR3 is TGTGCCAGCAGCGGTGGGGAGGGAGGATCCAAAAACATTCAGTACTTC.

This sequence joins TRBV29-1 and TRBJ1-2, with D perhaps matching TRBD1 (5 bases). Germline values: CDR1 SQVTM, CDR2 ANQGSEA. The V end was cut by 4 bases, the J end by 7 bases, with 13 bases between. CDR3 size: 12 residues. CDR3 coding DNA: TGCAGCGTTGTAGGCAGGGCACGTGGCTACACCTTC. Its protein product is CSVVGRARGYTF.

The chain recombines TRBV29-1 with TRBJ1-2; unclear D gene. Trimming took off 7 bases at V and 11 bases at J, with 20 bases between the two ends. The CDR3 spans 12 residues. Germline lookup yields CDR1 SQVTM and CDR2 ANQGSEA. CDR3 sequence (DNA): TGCAGCGCTTTCTCGGGGATTGAGAAGTACACCTTC. Amino acid sequence: CSAFSGIEKYTF.

The V call is TRBV19, the J call TRBJ2-7, with D perhaps TRBD1 or TRBD2 (6 bases each). Germline V gives CDR1 LNHDA, CDR2 SQIVND (reference sequence). The CDR3 consists of 15 residues. With 1 base removed from V and 3 bases from J, the gap between germline ends came to 13 bases. The CDR3 DNA follows: TGTGCCAGTAGTATAGGCGGGACACCAGACTACGAGCAGTACTTC. This encodes CASSIGGTPDYEQYF.

The rearrangement joins TRBV2 to TRBJ2-1; D ambiguous. CDR1 is SNHLY and CDR2 is FYNNEI in the germline V gene. This CDR3 has 14 amino acids. V shed 7 bases and J shed 6 bases, with 16 bases lying between them. The CDR3 protein is CASNTILGRNEQFF. CDR3 bases: TGTGCCAGCAATACTATTCTAGGCCGCAATGAGCAGTTCTTC.

This clone was seen a handful of times. A read error may account for a junction end that differs from germline. The CDR3 DNA is TGCGCCAGCAGCTTTCAGGGATCTGAGGCCAACGTCCTGACTTTC. Translating it yields CASSFQGSEANVLTF. The rearrangement joins TRBV5-1 to TRBJ2-6; the D gene is possibly TRBD1 (5 bases). The CDR3 has 15 amino acids. The germline V gene has CDR1 SGHRS and CDR2 YFSETQ.

This clone has only one observation. This chain joins TRBV11-2 and TRBJ1-3; D call uncertain. The V gene's germline CDR1 is SGHAT and CDR2 FQNNGV. The length of the CDR3 is 18 residues. V was cut by 4 bases and J by 4 bases, with 23 bases left in between. The CDR3 region has the DNA TGTGCCAGCAGCTCCCACACCTTACACAGAGCCTGGGGAAACACCATATATTTT. This encodes CASSSHTLHRAWGNTIYF.